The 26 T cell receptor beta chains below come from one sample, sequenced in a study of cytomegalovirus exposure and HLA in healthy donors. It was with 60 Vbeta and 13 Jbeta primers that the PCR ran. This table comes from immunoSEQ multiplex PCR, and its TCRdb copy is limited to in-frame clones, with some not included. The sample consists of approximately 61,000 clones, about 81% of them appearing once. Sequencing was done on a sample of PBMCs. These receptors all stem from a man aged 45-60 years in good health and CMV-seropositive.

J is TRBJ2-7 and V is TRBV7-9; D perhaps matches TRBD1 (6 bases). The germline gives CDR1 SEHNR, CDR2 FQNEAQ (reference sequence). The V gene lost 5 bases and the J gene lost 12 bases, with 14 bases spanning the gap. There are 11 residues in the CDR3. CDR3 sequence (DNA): TGTGCCAGCAGCGCATCAGGGGTGTGGTACTTC. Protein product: CASSASGVWYF.

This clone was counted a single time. Here the CDR3 reads CASRPLGPDSGYTF. Written as DNA, the CDR3 is TGCGCCAGCAGACCTCTCGGGCCGGACTCTGGCTACACCTTC. The rearrangement joins TRBV4-3 to TRBJ1-2; D is uncertain. V lost 6 bases to trimming and J lost 7 bases, with 18 bases between them. The CDR3 loop spans 14 amino acids. CDR1 is LGHNA and CDR2 is YSLEER in the germline V gene.

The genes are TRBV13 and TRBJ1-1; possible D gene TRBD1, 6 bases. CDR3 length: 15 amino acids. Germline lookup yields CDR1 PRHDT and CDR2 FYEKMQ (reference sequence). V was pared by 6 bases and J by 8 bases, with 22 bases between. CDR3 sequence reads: CASRWSNTGLQEAFF. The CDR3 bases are TGTGCCAGCAGGTGGTCTAATACAGGGTTGCAGGAAGCTTTCTTT.

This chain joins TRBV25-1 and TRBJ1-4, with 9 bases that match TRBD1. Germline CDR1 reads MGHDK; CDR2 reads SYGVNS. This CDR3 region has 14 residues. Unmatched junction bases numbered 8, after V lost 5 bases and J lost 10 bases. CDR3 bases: TGTGCCAGCAGTCACACAGGGGGCCAAGGAAAACTGTTTTTT. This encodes CASSHTGGQGKLFF.

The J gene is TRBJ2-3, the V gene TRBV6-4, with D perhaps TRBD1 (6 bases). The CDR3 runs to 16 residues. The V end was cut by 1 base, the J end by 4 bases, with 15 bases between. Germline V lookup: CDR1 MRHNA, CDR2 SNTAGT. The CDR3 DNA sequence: TGTGCCAGCAGTGACTTGGAACAGGGCCGATCAGATACGCAGTATTTT. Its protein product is CASSDLEQGRSDTQYF.

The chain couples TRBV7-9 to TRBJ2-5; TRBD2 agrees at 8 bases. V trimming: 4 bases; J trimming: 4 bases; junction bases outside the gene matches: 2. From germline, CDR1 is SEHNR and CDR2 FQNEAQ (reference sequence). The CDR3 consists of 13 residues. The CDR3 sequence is CASSSGGLETQYF. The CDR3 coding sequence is TGTGCCAGCAGCTCGGGGGGGTTAGAGACCCAGTACTTC.

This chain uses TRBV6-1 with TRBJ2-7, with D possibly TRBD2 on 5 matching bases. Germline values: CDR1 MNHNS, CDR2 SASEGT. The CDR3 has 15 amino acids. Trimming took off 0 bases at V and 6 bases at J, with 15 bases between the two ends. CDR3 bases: TGTGCCAGCAGTGAAGCCGGGATGGTATGGGGCGAGCAGTACTTC. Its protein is CASSEAGMVWGEQYF.

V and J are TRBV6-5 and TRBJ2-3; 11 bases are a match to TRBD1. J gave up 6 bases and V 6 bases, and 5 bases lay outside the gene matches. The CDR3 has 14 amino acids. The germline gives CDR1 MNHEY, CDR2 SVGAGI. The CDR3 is CASSRDRGGDTQYF. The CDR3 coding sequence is TGTGCCAGCAGCCGGGACAGGGGGGGGGATACGCAGTATTTT.

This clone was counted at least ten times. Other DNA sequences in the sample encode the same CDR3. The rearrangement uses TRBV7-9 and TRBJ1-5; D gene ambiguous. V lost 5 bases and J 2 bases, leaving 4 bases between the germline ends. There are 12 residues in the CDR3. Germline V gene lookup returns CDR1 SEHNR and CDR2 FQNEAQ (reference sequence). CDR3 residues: CASSQGNQPQHF. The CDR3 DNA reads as TGTGCCAGCAGCCAGGGCAATCAGCCCCAGCATTTT. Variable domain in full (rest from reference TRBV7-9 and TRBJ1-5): DTGVSQNPRHKITKRGQNVTFRCDPISEHNRLYWYRQTLGQGPEFLTYFQNEAQLEKSRLLSDRFSAERPKGSFSTLEIQRTEQGDSAMYLCASSQGNQPQHFGDGTRLSIL.

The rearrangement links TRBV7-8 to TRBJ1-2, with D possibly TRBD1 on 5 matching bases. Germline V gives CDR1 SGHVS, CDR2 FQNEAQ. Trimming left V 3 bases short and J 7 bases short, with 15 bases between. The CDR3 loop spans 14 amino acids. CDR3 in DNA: TGTGCCAGCAGCTTTGGAACAGCTGGGGCTGGCTACACCTTC. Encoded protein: CASSFGTAGAGYTF.

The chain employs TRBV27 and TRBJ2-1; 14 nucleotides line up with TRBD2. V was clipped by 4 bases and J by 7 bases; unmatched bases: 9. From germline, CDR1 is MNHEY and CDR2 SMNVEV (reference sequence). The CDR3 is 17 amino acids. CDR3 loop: CASSSGTSGSRRNEQFF. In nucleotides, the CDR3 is TGTGCCAGCAGTTCCGGGACTAGCGGGAGTCGGCGTAATGAGCAGTTCTTC.

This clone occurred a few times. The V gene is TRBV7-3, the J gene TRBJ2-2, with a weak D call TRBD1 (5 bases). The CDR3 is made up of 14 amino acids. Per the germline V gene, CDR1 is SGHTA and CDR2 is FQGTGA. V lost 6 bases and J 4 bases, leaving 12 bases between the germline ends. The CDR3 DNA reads TGTGCCAGCAGTTCCGACAGCCCCACCGGGGAGCTGTTTTTT. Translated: CASSSDSPTGELFF.

For the CDR3, the DNA is TGTGCCAGCAGCTTAATGCCTAGCGTCCAAGAGACCCAGTACTTC. Its translation: CASSLMPSVQETQYF. The V call is TRBV7-2, the J call TRBJ2-5; D possibly corresponds to TRBD2 (6 bases). V lost 2 bases and J lost 1, with 11 bases in between. Germline V lookup: CDR1 SGHTA, CDR2 FQGNSA. The CDR3 runs 15 residues.

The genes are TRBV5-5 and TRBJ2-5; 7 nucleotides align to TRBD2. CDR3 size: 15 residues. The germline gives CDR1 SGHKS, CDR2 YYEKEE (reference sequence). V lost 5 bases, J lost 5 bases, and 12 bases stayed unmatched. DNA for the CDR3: TGTGCCAGCAGTTTTACGGTCCGGGGGGATGAGACCCAGTACTTC. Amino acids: CASSFTVRGDETQYF.

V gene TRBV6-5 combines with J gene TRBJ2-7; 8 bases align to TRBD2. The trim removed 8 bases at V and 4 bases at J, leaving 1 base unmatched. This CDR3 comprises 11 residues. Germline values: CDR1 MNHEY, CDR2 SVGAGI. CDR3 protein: CASRGRYEQYF. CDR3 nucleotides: TGTGCCAGCCGCGGGAGGTACGAGCAGTACTTC.

The CDR3 is CASSQGGTGNYGYTF. In DNA form, the CDR3 reads TGCGCCAGCAGCCAAGGGGGGACAGGGAACTATGGCTACACCTTC. This chain joins TRBV4-1 and TRBJ1-2, with 9 bases that match TRBD1. Germline-derived CDR1 and CDR2 are MGHRA and YSYEKL. V lost 1 base and J lost 2; bases outside the gene matches: 2. CDR3 size: 15 residues.

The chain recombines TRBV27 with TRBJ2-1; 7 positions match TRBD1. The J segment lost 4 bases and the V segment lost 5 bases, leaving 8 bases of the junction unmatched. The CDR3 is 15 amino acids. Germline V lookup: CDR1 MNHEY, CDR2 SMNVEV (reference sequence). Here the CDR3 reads CASSPPGQRYNEQFF. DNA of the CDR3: TGTGCCAGCAGTCCGCCGGGACAGCGTTACAATGAGCAGTTCTTC.

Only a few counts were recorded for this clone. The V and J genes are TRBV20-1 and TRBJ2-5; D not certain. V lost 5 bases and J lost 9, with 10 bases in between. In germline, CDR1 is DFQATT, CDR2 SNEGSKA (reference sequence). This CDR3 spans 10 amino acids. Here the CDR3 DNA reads TGCAGTGCTGGGCCCGTGGCCCAGTACTTC. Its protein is CSAGPVAQYF.

The CDR3 loop reads CASSLGLAMDEQFF. The CDR3 DNA reads TGTGCCAGCAGCTTAGGGCTAGCGATGGATGAGCAGTTCTTC. This chain links TRBV7-9 with TRBJ2-1; tentative D call: TRBD2 (6 bases). The CDR3 runs to 14 residues. Trimming took 1 base from V and 8 from J, leaving 12 bases between them. The germline CDR1 and CDR2 sequences are SEHNR and FQNEAQ (reference sequence).

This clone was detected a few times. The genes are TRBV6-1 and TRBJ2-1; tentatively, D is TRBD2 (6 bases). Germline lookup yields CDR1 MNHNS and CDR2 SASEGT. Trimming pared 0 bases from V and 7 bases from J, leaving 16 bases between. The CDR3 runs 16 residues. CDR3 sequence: CASSEARQPGRNEQFF. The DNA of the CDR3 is TGTGCCAGCAGTGAAGCGCGACAGCCGGGGAGGAATGAGCAGTTCTTC.

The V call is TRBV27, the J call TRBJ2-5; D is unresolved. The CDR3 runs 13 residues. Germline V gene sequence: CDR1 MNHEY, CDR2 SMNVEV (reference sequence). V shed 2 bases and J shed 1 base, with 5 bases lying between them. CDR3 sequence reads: CASSLLPQETQYF. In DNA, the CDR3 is TGTGCCAGCAGTTTACTCCCCCAAGAGACCCAGTACTTC.

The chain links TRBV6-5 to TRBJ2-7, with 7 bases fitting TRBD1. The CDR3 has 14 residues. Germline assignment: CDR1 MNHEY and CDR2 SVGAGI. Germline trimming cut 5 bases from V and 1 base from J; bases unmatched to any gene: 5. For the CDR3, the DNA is TGTGCCAGCAGTCCCTCGACAGGGTCCTACGAGCAGTACTTC. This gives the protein CASSPSTGSYEQYF.

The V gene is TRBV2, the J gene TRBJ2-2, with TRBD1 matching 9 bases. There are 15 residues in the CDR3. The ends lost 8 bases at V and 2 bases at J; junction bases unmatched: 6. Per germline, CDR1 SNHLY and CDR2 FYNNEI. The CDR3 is CASGGTGKNTGELFF. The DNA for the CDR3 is TGTGCCAGCGGGGGGACAGGGAAAAACACCGGGGAGCTGTTTTTT. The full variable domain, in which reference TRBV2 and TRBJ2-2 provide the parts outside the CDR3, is EPEVTQTPSHQVTQMGQEVILRCVPISNHLYFYWYRQILGQKVEFLVSFYNNEISEKSEIFDDQFSVERPDGSNFTLKIRSTKLEDSAMYFCASGGTGKNTGELFFGEGSRLTVL.

As DNA, the CDR3 is TGTGCCAGCAGCACGGAGAGGGGACTAGCGGGGGGTCTTTACACCGGGGAGCTGTTTTTT. Translation: CASSTERGLAGGLYTGELFF. The chain joins TRBV7-3 to TRBJ2-2, with 15 bases aligning to TRBD2. The ends lost 5 bases at V and 3 bases at J; junction bases unmatched: 13. Per germline, CDR1 SGHTA and CDR2 FQGTGA. This CDR3 has 20 residues.

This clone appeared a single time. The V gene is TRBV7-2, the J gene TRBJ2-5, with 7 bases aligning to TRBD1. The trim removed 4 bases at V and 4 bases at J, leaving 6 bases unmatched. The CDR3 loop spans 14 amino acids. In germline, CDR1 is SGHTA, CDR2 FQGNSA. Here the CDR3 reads CASSSGGRGETQYF. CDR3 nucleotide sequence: TGTGCCAGCAGCTCAGGGGGTAGGGGAGAGACCCAGTACTTC.

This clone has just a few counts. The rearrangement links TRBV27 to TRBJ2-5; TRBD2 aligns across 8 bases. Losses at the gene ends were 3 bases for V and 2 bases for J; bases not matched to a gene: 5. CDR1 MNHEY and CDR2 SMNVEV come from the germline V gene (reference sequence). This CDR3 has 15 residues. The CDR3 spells CASSFLGGVQETQYF. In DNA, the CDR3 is TGTGCCAGCAGTTTTCTCGGGGGGGTACAAGAGACCCAGTACTTC.